These 11 T cell receptor beta chains share one sample of origin, sequenced in a study of shared clonotypes between healthy human individuals. Sequencing used immunoSEQ multiplex PCR; TCRdb keeps in-frame clones, though not all of them. The top ten clones hold 0.13% of a sample with millions of clones, 85% to 95% of them seen once. The sample comprised naive CD4+ T cells sorted from blood. Stated subset: CD45RA+ positively selected. The receptors were gathered from a man younger than 35 in good health.

The chain couples TRBV7-2 to TRBJ2-3, with D perhaps being TRBD1 or TRBD2 (6 bases each). The V gene lost 0 bases and the J gene lost 2 bases, with 12 bases spanning the gap. Per the germline V gene, CDR1 is SGHTA and CDR2 is FQGNSA. The CDR3 sequence is 16 residues long. The CDR3 DNA is TGTGCCAGCAGCTTAGCGAGGGGGGTGCACACAGATACGCAGTATTTT. This gives the protein CASSLARGVHTDTQYF.

The chain employs TRBV5-8 and TRBJ1-5; TRBD1 is a possible D gene (5 bases). V lost 1 base to trimming and J lost 4 bases, with 12 bases between them. The CDR3 is made up of 15 amino acids. CDR1 is SGHTS, CDR2 YDEGEE, per germline. In DNA, the CDR3 is TGTGCCAGCAGCTTGCAGGAGGGGTTGAATCAGCCCCAGCATTTT. It translates to CASSLQEGLNQPQHF.

On this clone itself: One junction end disagrees with the germline gene, perhaps due to a read error. The CDR3 DNA reads as TGTGCTAGCAGCCCGACCCCAGCGGGGGGGCCAAAAGATACGCAGTATTTT. Encoded protein: CASSPTPAGGPKDTQYF. The V gene is TRBV7-7, the J gene TRBJ2-3; 10 bases agree with TRBD2. The CDR3 consists of 17 residues. The V gene's germline CDR1 is SSHAT and CDR2 FNYEAQ (reference sequence).

Note on this clone: Other DNA sequences in this specimen translate into the identical CDR3. The CDR3 loop is CASSLGQATYEQYF. The CDR3 region has the DNA TGTGCCAGCAGCTTGGGGCAGGCCACCTACGAGCAGTACTTC. The gene calls are TRBV5-6 and TRBJ2-7; D remains unclear. Trimming removed 0 bases from V and 2 bases from J, with 9 bases in between. CDR1 and CDR2 (germline): SGHDT, YYEEEE. CDR3 length: 14 amino acids.

The chain joins TRBV2 to TRBJ2-5; no firm D call. This CDR3 is 13 amino acids long. Trimming left V 3 bases short and J 7 bases short, with 12 bases between. In germline, CDR1 is SNHLY, CDR2 FYNNEI. CDR3 sequence: CASSDERHGTQYF. In DNA, the CDR3 is TGTGCCAGCAGTGACGAGCGTCATGGGACCCAGTACTTC.

The CDR3 protein is CASSLDAYEQYF. The CDR3 DNA follows: TGTGCCAGCAGTCTCGATGCCTACGAGCAGTACTTC. J is TRBJ2-7 and V is TRBV6-4; D is uncertain. V was clipped by 5 bases and J by 2 bases, with 7 bases between them. The germline V gene has CDR1 MRHNA and CDR2 SNTAGT. The CDR3 spans 12 residues.

For this clone: At the DNA level, this CDR3 is encoded by other sequences in the same sample as well. The chain has TRBV18 and TRBJ2-1; 9 bases line up with TRBD2. This CDR3 is built from 16 residues. Germline V lookup: CDR1 KGHSH, CDR2 LQKENI. V dropped 0 bases and J dropped 2; count of bases not matched to a gene: 2. The CDR3 DNA follows: TGTGCCAGCTCACCACCTAGCGGGGGAACCTACAATGAGCAGTTCTTC. As protein: CASSPPSGGTYNEQFF.

In the case of this clone: In the same sample, other DNA sequences code for this CDR3. CDR3 region: CASSSGQGPYEQYF. The CDR3 DNA reads as TGTGCCAGCAGCTCTGGACAGGGCCCCTACGAGCAGTACTTC. The rearrangement links TRBV7-2 to TRBJ2-7; 8 nucleotides line up with TRBD1. Per the germline V gene, CDR1 is SGHTA and CDR2 is FQGNSA. Unmatched junction bases numbered 4, after V lost 4 bases and J lost 2 bases. CDR3 size: 14 residues.

The chain recombines TRBV7-8 with TRBJ1-1; no definite D call. The CDR3 covers 14 residues. Germline V gene data show CDR1 as SGHVS and CDR2 as FQNEAQ. V was clipped by 5 bases and J by 0 bases, with 10 bases between them. In DNA, the CDR3 is TGTGCCAGCAGCCATCCCGTTATGAACACTGAAGCTTTCTTT. It is translated as CASSHPVMNTEAFF.

The chain employs TRBV2 and TRBJ2-1, with 7 bases that match TRBD2. Germline V lookup: CDR1 SNHLY, CDR2 FYNNEI. The CDR3 length is 13 residues. The V segment lost 8 bases and the J segment 5 bases; nucleotides outside the gene matches: 6. The CDR3 DNA follows: TGTGCCAGCTCTTTTGGACTAGACAATGAGCAGTTCTTC. This encodes CASSFGLDNEQFF.

The V call is TRBV25-1, the J call TRBJ2-1; D is possibly TRBD1 or TRBD2 (6 bases each). Germline V CDR1 and CDR2: MGHDK, SYGVNS. V lost 3 bases and J 10 bases, leaving 25 bases between the germline ends. The CDR3 length is 17 residues. CDR3: CASSESTLRDTAWEQFF. The CDR3 nucleotides read TGTGCCAGCAGTGAGTCTACTCTGCGGGACACGGCCTGGGAGCAGTTCTTC.